The text below deals with one T cell receptor (beta chain). These data belong to a study of OX40 agonist ivuxolimab in advanced cancers. On the study more broadly: Of mixed ages from 23 to 79 and averaging roughly 66 years, the group was just under 85% male. Partial responses, seen in three patients, involved one hepatocellular carcinoma and two cutaneous melanomas.

Germline V gene data show CDR1 as SGHNT and CDR2 as YYREEE (reference sequence). The CDR3 has 12 amino acids. With 7 bases removed from V and 5 bases from J, the gap between germline ends came to 12 bases. Method: immunoSEQ multiplex PCR; TCRdb's copy keeps in-frame clones and lacks some. The sample shows about 120,000 clones, approximately 92% of them seen only once. The sequence came from an adult with an advanced solid tumor such as melanoma, head and neck, liver or kidney cancer. The sample here was CD4+ or CD8+ T cells sorted from blood, taken in a trial of the OX40 agonist ivuxolimab. The gene calls are TRBV5-4 and TRBJ1-2; D not resolved. The CDR3 nucleotides read TGTGCCAGCGGCGCCGGGGATTATGGCTACACCTTC. It yields the protein CASGAGDYGYTF. The complete variable domain, with remaining parts taken from reference TRBV5-4 and TRBJ1-2, reads ETGVTQSPTHLIKTRGQQVTLRCSSQSGHNTVSWYQQALGQGPQFIFQYYREEENGRGNFPPRFSGLQFPNYSSELNVNALELDDSALYLCASGAGDYGYTFGSGTRLTVV.